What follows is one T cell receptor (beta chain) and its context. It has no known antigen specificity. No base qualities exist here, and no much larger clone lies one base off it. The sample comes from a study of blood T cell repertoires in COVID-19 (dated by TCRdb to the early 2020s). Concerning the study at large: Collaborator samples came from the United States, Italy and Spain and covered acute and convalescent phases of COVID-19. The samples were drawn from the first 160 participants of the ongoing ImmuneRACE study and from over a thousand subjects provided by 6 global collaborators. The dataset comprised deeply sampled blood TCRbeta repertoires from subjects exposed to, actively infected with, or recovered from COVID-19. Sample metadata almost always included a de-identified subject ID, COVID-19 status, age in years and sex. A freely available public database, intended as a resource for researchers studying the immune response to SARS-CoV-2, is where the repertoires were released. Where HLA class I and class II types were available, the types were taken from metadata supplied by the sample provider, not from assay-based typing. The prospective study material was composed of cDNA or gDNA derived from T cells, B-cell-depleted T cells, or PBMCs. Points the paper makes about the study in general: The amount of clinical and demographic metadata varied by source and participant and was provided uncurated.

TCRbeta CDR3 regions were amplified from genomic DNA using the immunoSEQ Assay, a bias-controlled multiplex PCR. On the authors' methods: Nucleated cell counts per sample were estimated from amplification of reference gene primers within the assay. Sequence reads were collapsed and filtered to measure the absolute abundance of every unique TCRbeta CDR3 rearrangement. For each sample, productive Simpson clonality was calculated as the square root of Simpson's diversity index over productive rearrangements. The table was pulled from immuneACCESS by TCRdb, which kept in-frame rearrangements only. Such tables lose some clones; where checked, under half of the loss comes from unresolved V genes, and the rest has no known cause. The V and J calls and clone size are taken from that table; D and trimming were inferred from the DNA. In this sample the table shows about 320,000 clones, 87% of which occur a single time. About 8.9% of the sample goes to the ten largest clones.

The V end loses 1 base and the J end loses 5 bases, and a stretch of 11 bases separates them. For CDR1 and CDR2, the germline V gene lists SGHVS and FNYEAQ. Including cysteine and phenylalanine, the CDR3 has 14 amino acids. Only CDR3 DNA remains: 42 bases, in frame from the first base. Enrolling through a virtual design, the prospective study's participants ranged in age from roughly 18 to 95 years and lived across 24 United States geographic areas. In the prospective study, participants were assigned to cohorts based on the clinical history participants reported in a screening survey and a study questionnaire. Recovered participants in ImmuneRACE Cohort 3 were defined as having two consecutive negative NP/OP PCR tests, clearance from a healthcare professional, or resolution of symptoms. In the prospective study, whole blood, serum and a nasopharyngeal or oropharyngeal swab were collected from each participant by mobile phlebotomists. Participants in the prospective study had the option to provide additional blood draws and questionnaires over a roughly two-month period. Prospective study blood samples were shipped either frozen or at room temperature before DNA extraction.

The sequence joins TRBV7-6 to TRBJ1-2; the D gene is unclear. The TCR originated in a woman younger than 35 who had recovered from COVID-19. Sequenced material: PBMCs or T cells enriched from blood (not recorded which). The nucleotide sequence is TGTGCCAGCAGCTTAGGGGCAGGTCCGTATGGCTACACCTTC. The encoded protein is CASSLGAGPYGYTF.